This T cell receptor beta chain was captured in a study of vaccination and CD4 T cells after COVID-19. Overall study: At a median approximately 71 days (range 14 to 241) after dose two, post-vaccine samples were obtained. The stimulating agents, overlapping spike peptides, came from SARS-CoV-2, HCoV-NL63, HCoV-OC43 and HCoV-229E.

In this sample, this clonotype turned up a few times. The target antigen is unknown. There are 17 residues in the CDR3. Trimming took off 8 bases at V and 5 bases at J, with 29 bases between the two ends. Germline CDR1 is SQVTM and CDR2 is ANQGSEA. The treatment: approximately 9-day PBMC culture with coronavirus spike peptide pools or control peptides (ViraFEST assay). Antigen-specific T cell expansion with peptide pools preceded TCR sequencing in the ViraFEST approach. Each of days 3 and 7 saw half the medium replaced by fresh IL-2 medium. Cultured CD4+ T cell DNA was sequenced using the Oncomine TCR Beta short-read assay. TCRdb redid the calling of the PCR reads with MiXCR, one entry per CDR3 protein. The data show over 3,500 distinct CDR3 sequences, under 25% seen once.

The rearrangement uses TRBV29-1 and TRBJ2-3; D possibly corresponds to TRBD2 (6 bases). Sequencing was performed on CD4+ T cells from blood, cultured in vitro. The sequence was collected from a human donor who had recovered from COVID-19. For the CDR3, the DNA is TGCAGCTCCCTACGGGTGGGGGGACTCCGTAATGAAGATACGCAGTATTTT. This translates into CSSLRVGGLRNEDTQYF.